This TCR beta chain was obtained from a study of cytomegalovirus exposure and HLA in healthy donors. Overall study findings and caveats: The authors listed some 160 TCR beta chains as cytomegalovirus-associated.

The germline V and J ends were trimmed by 6 bases and 6 bases, with 15 bases remaining between them. Germline CDR1 is MDHEN and CDR2 is SYDVKM. The CDR3 is 14 residues long. PCR amplification relied on 60 Vbeta primers (plus 13 Jbeta primers). Sequenced by immunoSEQ multiplex PCR; TCRdb stores in-frame clones only, minus some. The sample consists of roughly 190,000 clones, around 82% of them appearing once. For this clone: Antigen specificity is unknown. Other DNA sequences in this specimen translate into the identical CDR3.

The V gene is TRBV28, the J gene TRBJ1-5; possibly TRBD1 for D (6 bases). The clonotype was recovered from a woman in her thirties in good health and CMV-seropositive. Sequenced sample: PBMCs. The CDR3 DNA follows: TGTGCCAGCAGCAAACAGGGCCAGGGTCAGCCCCAGCATTTT. It yields the protein CASSKQGQGQPQHF.